This TCR beta chain was captured in a study of cytomegalovirus exposure and HLA in healthy donors. Germline CDR1 MGHDK, CDR2 SYGVNS. The V end was cut by 2 bases, the J end by 4 bases, with 11 bases between. This CDR3 has 14 amino acids. Both 60 Vbeta primers and 13 Jbeta primers went into the PCR. Sequenced by immunoSEQ multiplex PCR; TCRdb stores in-frame clones only, minus some. The sample holds some 77,000 clones, 79% seen once. The chain joins TRBV25-1 to TRBJ1-2; D is perhaps TRBD1 (6 bases). Material: PBMCs. The source is a man under 40 in good health and CMV-seronegative. CDR3 sequence reads: CASSEEFRGYGYTF. CDR3 nucleotides: TGTGCCAGCAGTGAAGAATTCAGGGGCTATGGCTACACCTTC.